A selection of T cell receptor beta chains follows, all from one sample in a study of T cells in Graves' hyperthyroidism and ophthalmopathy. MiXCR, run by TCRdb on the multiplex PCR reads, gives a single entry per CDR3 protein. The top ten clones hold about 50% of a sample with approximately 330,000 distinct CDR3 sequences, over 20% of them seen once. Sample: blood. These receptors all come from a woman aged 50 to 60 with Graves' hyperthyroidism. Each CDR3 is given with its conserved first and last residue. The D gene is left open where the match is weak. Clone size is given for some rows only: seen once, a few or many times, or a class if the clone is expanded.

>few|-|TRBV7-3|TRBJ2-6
CASSLQGAGSGANVLTF
TGTGCCAGCAGCTTGCAAGGCGCAGGCTCTGGGGCCAACGTCCTGACTTTC
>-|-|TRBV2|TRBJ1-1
CASVQENTEAFF
TGTGCCAGCGTCCAGGAGAACACTGAAGCTTTCTTT
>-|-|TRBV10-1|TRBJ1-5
CAVPIRAGTCNQPQHF
TGCGCCGTCCCAATTCGGGCAGGGACTTGCAATCAGCCCCAGCATTTT
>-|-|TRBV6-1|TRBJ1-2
CATRQAGYTF
TGTGCCACCCGACAGGCTGGCTACACCTTC
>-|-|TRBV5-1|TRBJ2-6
CASSLDWGTGANVLTF
TGCGCCAGCAGCCTAGATTGGGGTACTGGGGCCAACGTCCTGACTTTC
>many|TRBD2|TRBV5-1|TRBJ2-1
CASSLFVTSGTYNEQFF
TGCGCCAGCAGCTTGTTCGTGACTAGCGGGACCTACAATGAGCAGTTCTTC
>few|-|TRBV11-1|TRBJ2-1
CASSFSRGAHNEQFF
TGTGCCAGCAGCTTTTCCAGGGGGGCCCACAATGAGCAGTTCTTC
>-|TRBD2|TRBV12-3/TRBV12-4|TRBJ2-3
CASSLRLRGGRGTDTQYF
TGTGCCAGCAGTTTACGGCTAAGAGGCGGGAGAGGCACAGATACGCAGTATTTT
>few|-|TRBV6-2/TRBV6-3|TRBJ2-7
CASSFDTTSYEQYF
TGTGCCAGCAGTTTCGACACTACCTCCTACGAGCAGTACTTC
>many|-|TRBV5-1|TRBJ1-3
CASSLGSTNSGNTIYF
TGCGCCAGCAGCTTGGGGAGCACAAACTCTGGAAACACCATATATTTT
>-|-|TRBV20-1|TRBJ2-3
CSASFRRGSTDTQYF
TGCAGTGCTAGTTTCAGGAGGGGGAGCACAGATACGCAGTATTTT
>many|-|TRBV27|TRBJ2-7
CASSRGLIGPYEQYF
TGTGCCAGCAGTCGGGGACTTATCGGCCCCTACGAGCAGTACTTC
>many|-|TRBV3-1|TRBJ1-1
CASSLSPHGNTEAFF
TGTGCCAGCAGCCTAAGTCCCCACGGCAACACTGAAGCTTTCTTT
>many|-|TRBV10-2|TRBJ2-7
CASSELGSGYEQYF
TGCGCCAGCAGTGAGCTCGGTAGCGGCTACGAGCAGTACTTC
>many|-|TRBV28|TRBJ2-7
CASSNPVGGEQYF
TGTGCCAGCAGCAACCCTGTGGGAGGCGAGCAGTACTTC
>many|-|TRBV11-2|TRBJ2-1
CASSLSFAGSSYNEQFF
TGTGCCAGCAGCTTAAGTTTCGCGGGATCTTCCTACAATGAGCAGTTCTTC
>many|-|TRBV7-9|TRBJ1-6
CASSSTDSSPLHF
TGTGCCAGCAGCAGCACGGACAGCTCACCCCTCCACTTT
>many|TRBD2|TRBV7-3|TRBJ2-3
CASSGGLAADTQYF
TGTGCCAGCAGCGGGGGACTAGCGGCCGATACGCAGTATTTT
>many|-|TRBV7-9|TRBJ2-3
CASSLDGTDTQYF
TGTGCCAGCAGCTTAGACGGCACAGATACGCAGTATTTT
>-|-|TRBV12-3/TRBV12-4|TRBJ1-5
CASSLGRVFNQPQHF
TGTGCCAGCAGTTTGGGACGGGTATTCAATCAGCCCCAGCATTTT
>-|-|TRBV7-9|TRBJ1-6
CASSLGGTPDSPLHF
TGTGCCAGCAGCCTCGGGGGGACGCCTGATTCACCCCTCCACTTT
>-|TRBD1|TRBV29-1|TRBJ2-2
CSVEGTGGVTGELFF
TGCAGCGTTGAGGGGACAGGGGGCGTTACCGGGGAGCTGTTTTTT
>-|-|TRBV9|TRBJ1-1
CASSVAKVGEAFF
TGTGCCAGCAGCGTAGCTAAAGTAGGGGAAGCTTTCTTT
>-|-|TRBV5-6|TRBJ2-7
CASNWAGNYEQYF
TGTGCCAGCAATTGGGCAGGGAACTACGAGCAGTACTTC
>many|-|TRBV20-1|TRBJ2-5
CSARVAGKETQYF
TGCAGTGCTAGAGTGGCAGGGAAAGAGACCCAGTACTTC
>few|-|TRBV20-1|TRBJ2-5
CSAGIFEETQYF
TGCAGTGCTGGAATCTTCGAAGAGACCCAGTACTTC
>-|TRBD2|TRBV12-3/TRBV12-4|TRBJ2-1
CASSSRDPGGGEQFF
TGTGCCAGCAGTTCCCGGGACCCGGGCGGGGGTGAGCAGTTCTTC
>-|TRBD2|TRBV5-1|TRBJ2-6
CASSEGLAGTHFDGANVLTF
TGCGCCAGCAGCGAGGGACTAGCGGGGACCCACTTCGATGGGGCCAACGTCCTGACTTTC
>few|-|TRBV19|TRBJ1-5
CASSTWGSGQPQHF
TGTGCCAGTAGTACGTGGGGGTCGGGACAGCCCCAGCATTTT
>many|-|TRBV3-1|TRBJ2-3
CASSGIAVTSTDTQYF
TGTGCCAGCAGCGGGATAGCGGTGACTAGCACAGATACGCAGTATTTT
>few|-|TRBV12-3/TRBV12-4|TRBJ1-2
CASSPRTLNYGYTF
TGTGCCAGCAGTCCTCGGACCCTCAACTATGGCTACACCTTC
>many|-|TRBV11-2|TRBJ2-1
CASSRDQTNEQFF
TGTGCCAGCAGCCGGGACCAAACGAATGAGCAGTTCTTC
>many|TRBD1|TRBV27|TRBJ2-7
CASSFGQGGEQYF
TGTGCCAGCAGTTTCGGACAGGGGGGCGAGCAGTACTTC
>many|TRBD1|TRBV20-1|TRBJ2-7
CSARPSLTGWYEQYF
TGCAGTGCTAGACCCTCCCTGACAGGGTGGTACGAGCAGTACTTC
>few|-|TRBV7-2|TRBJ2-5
CASSLSAGLGETQYF
TGTGCCAGCAGCTTATCGGCGGGGCTGGGGGAGACCCAGTACTTC
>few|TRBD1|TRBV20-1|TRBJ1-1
CSAMGQGQSEAFF
TGCAGTGCAATGGGACAGGGGCAGAGTGAAGCTTTCTTT
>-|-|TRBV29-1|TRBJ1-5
CSVALGGASNQPQHF
TGCAGCGTTGCTCTGGGAGGTGCTAGCAATCAGCCCCAGCATTTT
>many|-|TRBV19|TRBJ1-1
CASSRFGVHTEAFF
TGTGCCAGTAGCCGATTCGGGGTGCACACTGAAGCTTTCTTT
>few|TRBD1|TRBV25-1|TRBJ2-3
CASSEDRGYGTDTQYF
TGTGCCAGCAGTGAAGACAGGGGGTATGGCACAGATACGCAGTATTTT
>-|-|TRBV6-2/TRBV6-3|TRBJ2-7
CASSYLARGSEQYF
TGTGCCAGCAGTTACTTGGCCAGGGGCAGCGAGCAGTACTTC
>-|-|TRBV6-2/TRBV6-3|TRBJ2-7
CASSYQGGVFPYEQYF
TGTGCCAGCAGTTATCAGGGCGGGGTGTTCCCCTACGAGCAGTACTTC
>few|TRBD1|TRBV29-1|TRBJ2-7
CSGSTGVLTEQYF
TGCAGCGGATCAACAGGGGTCTTGACGGAGCAGTACTTC
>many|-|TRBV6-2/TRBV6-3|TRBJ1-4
CASSYLAGSSAANEKLFF
TGTGCCAGCAGTTACCTCGCAGGGAGTTCCGCCGCTAATGAAAAACTGTTTTTT
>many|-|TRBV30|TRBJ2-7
CAWSLGYYEQYF
TGTGCCTGGAGTTTGGGGTACTACGAGCAGTACTTC
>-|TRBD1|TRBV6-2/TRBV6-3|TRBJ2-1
CAGTASAQGGEFF
TGTGCCGGCACGGCCTCAGCCCAAGGGGGCGAGTTCTTC
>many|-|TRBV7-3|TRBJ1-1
CASSLNRYTEAFF
TGTGCCAGCAGCTTAAACAGGTACACTGAAGCTTTCTTT
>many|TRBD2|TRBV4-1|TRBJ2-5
CASSQEEPQRGEETQYF
TGCGCCAGCAGCCAGGAGGAACCCCAGCGGGGGGAAGAGACCCAGTACTTC
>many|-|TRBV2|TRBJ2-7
CASSAGERYEQYF
TGTGCCAGCAGCGCCGGGGAGCGCTACGAGCAGTACTTC